A selection of T cell receptor beta chains follows, all from one sample in a study of blood T cell repertoires in COVID-19. Only in-frame clones appear in the TCRdb table, and some are missing; sequencing was by immunoSEQ multiplex PCR. The sample lists about 190,000 clones, approximately 84% occurring once. The specimen was PBMCs or T cells enriched from blood (not recorded which). These receptors were collected from a woman in her twenties or thirties who had recovered from COVID-19. CDR3s include the opening cysteine and the closing phenylalanine or tryptophan. D genes are given only for firm matches. Where a row states a size, it is once, few, many or the class of an expanded clone; other rows omit it.

v_gene: TRBV19
d_gene: TRBD1
j_gene: TRBJ2-1
abundance: NA
CDR3nt: TGTGCCAGTAGTAACCCTTCGTTAAGGACAGGTACCCTCATTGAGCAGTTCTTC
CDR3aa: CASSNPSLRTGTLIEQFF

v_gene: TRBV3-1/TRBV3-2
d_gene: TRBD1
j_gene: TRBJ1-1
abundance: NA
CDR3nt: TGTGCCAGCAGCCTCTCGGACAGGGGAGCTTTCTTT
CDR3aa: CASSLSDRGAFF

v_gene: TRBV7-3
d_gene: TRBD1
j_gene: TRBJ1-1
abundance: NA
CDR3nt: TGTGCCAGCAGCTTGGGACAGGCGAACACTGAAGCTTTCTTT
CDR3aa: CASSLGQANTEAFF

v_gene: TRBV6-1
d_gene: NA
j_gene: TRBJ1-1
abundance: NA
CDR3nt: TGTGCCAGCAGTGCCTTTATTAGGGGTGGGGCTAGGATTACTGAAGCTTTCTTT
CDR3aa: CASSAFIRGGARITEAFF

v_gene: TRBV5-1
d_gene: NA
j_gene: TRBJ2-7
abundance: NA
CDR3nt: TGCGCCAGCAGCGTGGCAGGGCCCATCTACGAGCAGTACTTC
CDR3aa: CASSVAGPIYEQYF

v_gene: TRBV7-6
d_gene: NA
j_gene: TRBJ1-5
abundance: NA
CDR3nt: TGTGCCAGCAGCAGGGAGGACGGCGCAAACAATCAGCCCCAGCATTTT
CDR3aa: CASSREDGANNQPQHF

v_gene: TRBV5-1
d_gene: NA
j_gene: TRBJ2-5
abundance: NA
CDR3nt: TGCGCCAGCAGCTTGCCAGAGGGAGAGACCCAGTACTTC
CDR3aa: CASSLPEGETQYF

v_gene: TRBV5-1
d_gene: NA
j_gene: TRBJ2-1
abundance: NA
CDR3nt: TGCGCCAGCAGCTTGGAAGCGGGCTCCTACAATGAGCAGTTCTTC
CDR3aa: CASSLEAGSYNEQFF

v_gene: TRBV5-4
d_gene: TRBD1
j_gene: TRBJ2-2
abundance: once
CDR3nt: TGTGCCAGCAGCTCCGGGCTCTTGGGGACAGGGACCCCCGGGGAGCTGTTTTTT
CDR3aa: CASSSGLLGTGTPGELFF

v_gene: TRBV30
d_gene: TRBD1
j_gene: TRBJ2-2
abundance: NA
CDR3nt: TGTGCCTGGAGAGGGGCCGGGACAGGGGGGACCGGGGAGCTGTTTTTT
CDR3aa: CAWRGAGTGGTGELFF

v_gene: TRBV18
d_gene: NA
j_gene: TRBJ2-5
abundance: NA
CDR3nt: TGTGCCAGCTCACCCACTACCCAAGAGACCCAGTACTTC
CDR3aa: CASSPTTQETQYF

v_gene: TRBV5-3
d_gene: TRBD1
j_gene: TRBJ1-2
abundance: NA
CDR3nt: TGTGCCAGAAGTTCCGACAGGGTACGCTTTGGCTACACCTTC
CDR3aa: CARSSDRVRFGYTF

v_gene: TRBV27
d_gene: NA
j_gene: TRBJ2-5
abundance: NA
CDR3nt: TGTGCCAGCAGTTTTGACAGACAAGAGACCCAGTACTTC
CDR3aa: CASSFDRQETQYF

v_gene: TRBV12-3/TRBV12-4
d_gene: NA
j_gene: TRBJ2-7
abundance: NA
CDR3nt: TGTGCCAGCAGGGACGGGAGCTCCTACGAGCAGTACTTC
CDR3aa: CASRDGSSYEQYF

v_gene: TRBV5-4
d_gene: NA
j_gene: TRBJ1-3
abundance: NA
CDR3nt: TGTGCCAGCAGCTTGTTCCCTACAGGCCTAATCTCTGGAAACACCATATATTTT
CDR3aa: CASSLFPTGLISGNTIYF

v_gene: TRBV28
d_gene: TRBD2
j_gene: TRBJ2-3
abundance: NA
CDR3nt: TGTGCCAGCAGCGATAGCGGGGGAAGCACAGATACGCAGTATTTT
CDR3aa: CASSDSGGSTDTQYF

v_gene: TRBV25-1
d_gene: TRBD1
j_gene: TRBJ1-2
abundance: NA
CDR3nt: TGTGCCAGCGCCACAGGGGCAGGTCGCGGCTACACCTTC
CDR3aa: CASATGAGRGYTF

v_gene: TRBV5-1
d_gene: TRBD1
j_gene: TRBJ2-1
abundance: once
CDR3nt: TGCGCCAGCAGCAGAAACAGGGGGCCGAATGAGCAGTTCTTC
CDR3aa: CASSRNRGPNEQFF

v_gene: TRBV3-1/TRBV3-2
d_gene: NA
j_gene: TRBJ1-2
abundance: few
CDR3nt: TGTGCCAGCAGCCCGCCCGGGATCGGCTATGGCTACACCTTC
CDR3aa: CASSPPGIGYGYTF

v_gene: TRBV5-8
d_gene: TRBD1
j_gene: TRBJ1-6
abundance: NA
CDR3nt: TGTGCCAGCAGCTTGCGCAGACAGGGGAATTCACCCCTCCACTTT
CDR3aa: CASSLRRQGNSPLHF

v_gene: TRBV5-1
d_gene: TRBD2
j_gene: TRBJ2-3
abundance: NA
CDR3nt: TGCGCCAGCAGCCCTGGGACTAGCGGAAGCACAGATACGCAGTATTTT
CDR3aa: CASSPGTSGSTDTQYF

v_gene: TRBV7-9
d_gene: NA
j_gene: TRBJ1-1
abundance: NA
CDR3nt: TGTGCCACTAAAACGAACACTGAAGCTTTCTTT
CDR3aa: CATKTNTEAFF

v_gene: TRBV6-5
d_gene: TRBD1
j_gene: TRBJ1-1
abundance: NA
CDR3nt: TGTGCCAGCAGGACAGGGGGCCCGAACACTGAAGCTTTCTTT
CDR3aa: CASRTGGPNTEAFF

v_gene: TRBV13
d_gene: TRBD2
j_gene: TRBJ2-1
abundance: few
CDR3nt: TGTGCCAGCAGCCCGAACCCATCCGGGGGGGAGGATGAGCAGTTCTTC
CDR3aa: CASSPNPSGGEDEQFF

v_gene: TRBV28
d_gene: TRBD1
j_gene: TRBJ1-2
abundance: NA
CDR3nt: TGTGCCAGCAGTTCAAACAGGGGCGGCTACACCTTC
CDR3aa: CASSSNRGGYTF

v_gene: TRBV6-5
d_gene: TRBD1
j_gene: TRBJ1-1
abundance: NA
CDR3nt: TGTGCCATTCGCCAGGGACAGTTGAACACTGAAGCTTTCTTT
CDR3aa: CAIRQGQLNTEAFF

v_gene: TRBV7-2
d_gene: TRBD2
j_gene: TRBJ2-4
abundance: NA
CDR3nt: TGTGCCAGCAGCCCCGGAGGCGGGGGGGCCTCCAAAAACATTCAGTACTTC
CDR3aa: CASSPGGGGASKNIQYF

v_gene: TRBV28
d_gene: TRBD2
j_gene: TRBJ2-3
abundance: NA
CDR3nt: TGTGCCAGCAGTTTACCGGGACTACTAGCGGGGGGGCCCACAGATACGCAGTATTTT
CDR3aa: CASSLPGLLAGGPTDTQYF

v_gene: TRBV14
d_gene: TRBD1
j_gene: TRBJ2-5
abundance: few
CDR3nt: TGTGCCAGCAGCCGGAGACAGGGCTTAGAGACCCAGTACTTC
CDR3aa: CASSRRQGLETQYF

v_gene: TRBV7-9
d_gene: TRBD2
j_gene: TRBJ2-7
abundance: NA
CDR3nt: TGTGCCAGCAGCCAGGCGGGGGGGCGTACTAGCTACTCCTACGAGCAGTACTTC
CDR3aa: CASSQAGGRTSYSYEQYF

v_gene: TRBV5-1
d_gene: NA
j_gene: TRBJ2-5
abundance: NA
CDR3nt: TGCGCCAGCAGCTTTAAGAATTCCCGGGGAACTAAGCAGACCCAGTACTTC
CDR3aa: CASSFKNSRGTKQTQYF

v_gene: TRBV7-9
d_gene: TRBD2
j_gene: TRBJ2-5
abundance: NA
CDR3nt: TGTGCCAGCAGCTTACTAGCGGGGTCCCAAGAGACCCAGTACTTC
CDR3aa: CASSLLAGSQETQYF

v_gene: TRBV5-1
d_gene: TRBD2
j_gene: TRBJ2-5
abundance: NA
CDR3nt: TGCGCCAGCAGCTTATCGAGCGGGAGGGGAGAGACCCAGTACTTC
CDR3aa: CASSLSSGRGETQYF

v_gene: TRBV2
d_gene: NA
j_gene: TRBJ1-4
abundance: NA
CDR3nt: TGTGCCAGCAGTGTACAGACAGTTAATGAAAAACTGTTTTTT
CDR3aa: CASSVQTVNEKLFF

v_gene: TRBV19
d_gene: NA
j_gene: TRBJ1-5
abundance: NA
CDR3nt: TGTGCCAGTAGAAGCGGGGCGGGGCCCGGTGTCAATAGCAATCAGCCCCAGCATTTT
CDR3aa: CASRSGAGPGVNSNQPQHF

v_gene: TRBV7-9
d_gene: NA
j_gene: TRBJ2-5
abundance: NA
CDR3nt: TGTGCCAGCAGTTTGAGGGGGTCCTCGGAAGAGACCCAGTACTTC
CDR3aa: CASSLRGSSEETQYF

v_gene: TRBV6-5
d_gene: NA
j_gene: TRBJ1-5
abundance: NA
CDR3nt: TGTGCCAGCAGTATACAGGCGAATCAGCCCCAGCATTTT
CDR3aa: CASSIQANQPQHF

v_gene: TRBV27
d_gene: NA
j_gene: TRBJ1-1
abundance: NA
CDR3nt: TGTGCCAGCAGTTTGTATGCAGTCCAGAACACTGAAGCTTTCTTT
CDR3aa: CASSLYAVQNTEAFF

v_gene: TRBV7-7
d_gene: TRBD2
j_gene: TRBJ2-1
abundance: NA
CDR3nt: TGTGCTAGCAGCTTAGCGGGCAGCGGGGAAGGGGATGAGCAGTTCTTC
CDR3aa: CASSLAGSGEGDEQFF

v_gene: TRBV5-1
d_gene: NA
j_gene: TRBJ1-2
abundance: NA
CDR3nt: TGCGCCAGCAGCTTGGCGGGAACCTATGGCTACACCTTC
CDR3aa: CASSLAGTYGYTF

v_gene: TRBV28
d_gene: TRBD1
j_gene: TRBJ1-6
abundance: once
CDR3nt: TGTGCCAGCAGTTCACGACAGGGGCCGAATTCACCCCTCCACTTT
CDR3aa: CASSSRQGPNSPLHF

v_gene: TRBV28
d_gene: NA
j_gene: TRBJ2-3
abundance: NA
CDR3nt: TGTGCCAGCAGTTTAGGCGGTGGCACAGATACGCAGTATTTT
CDR3aa: CASSLGGGTDTQYF

v_gene: TRBV7-3
d_gene: NA
j_gene: TRBJ2-1
abundance: NA
CDR3nt: TGTGCCAGCAGCTTCGGGACTTCCTACAATGAGCAGTTCTTC
CDR3aa: CASSFGTSYNEQFF

v_gene: TRBV3-1/TRBV3-2
d_gene: TRBD2
j_gene: TRBJ2-1
abundance: NA
CDR3nt: TGTGCCAGCAGCCACCGACGGCTAGCGGTCGGCGGGAATGAGCAGTTCTTC
CDR3aa: CASSHRRLAVGGNEQFF

v_gene: TRBV29-1
d_gene: NA
j_gene: TRBJ1-5
abundance: NA
CDR3nt: TGCAGCACGGGCGGGCGCAATCAGCCCCAGCATTTT
CDR3aa: CSTGGRNQPQHF

v_gene: TRBV19
d_gene: TRBD2
j_gene: TRBJ2-1
abundance: NA
CDR3nt: TGTGCCAGTAGTATATTAGCGGGGGGGATCCCCAATGAGCAGTTCTTC
CDR3aa: CASSILAGGIPNEQFF

v_gene: TRBV2
d_gene: NA
j_gene: TRBJ1-5
abundance: NA
CDR3nt: TGTGCCAGCAAACAGGGTTCGGTTGGCAATCAGCCCCAGCATTTT
CDR3aa: CASKQGSVGNQPQHF

v_gene: TRBV7-9
d_gene: TRBD2
j_gene: TRBJ2-5
abundance: NA
CDR3nt: TGTGCCAGCAGCTCAAGGGCGGGGGGGCCAAGTGAGACCCAGTACTTC
CDR3aa: CASSSRAGGPSETQYF

v_gene: TRBV30
d_gene: TRBD1
j_gene: TRBJ2-1
abundance: NA
CDR3nt: TGTGCCAGGGACAGGGGGTACAATGAGCAGTTCTTC
CDR3aa: CARDRGYNEQFF

v_gene: TRBV28
d_gene: TRBD1
j_gene: TRBJ1-2
abundance: NA
CDR3nt: TGTGCCAGCAGTTCGGGACAGGTCTATGGCTACACCTTC
CDR3aa: CASSSGQVYGYTF

v_gene: TRBV7-7
d_gene: TRBD1
j_gene: TRBJ1-4
abundance: once
CDR3nt: TGTGCTAGCAGCCCCGGACAGGGAAATACCCATTGGGGTAACGAAAAACTGTTTTTT
CDR3aa: CASSPGQGNTHWGNEKLFF

v_gene: TRBV9
d_gene: NA
j_gene: TRBJ1-2
abundance: NA
CDR3nt: TGTGCCAGCAGCGTAGCCCCACGGGGGGTTGACTATGGCTACACCTTC
CDR3aa: CASSVAPRGVDYGYTF

v_gene: TRBV29-1
d_gene: TRBD1
j_gene: TRBJ2-2
abundance: NA
CDR3nt: TGCAGCGTCCGGACAGGGGGCTACACCGGGGAGCTGTTTTTT
CDR3aa: CSVRTGGYTGELFF

v_gene: TRBV11-3
d_gene: NA
j_gene: TRBJ2-5
abundance: once
CDR3nt: TGTGCCAGCAGCTTAGGGGGCAGTCAAGAGACCCAGTACTTC
CDR3aa: CASSLGGSQETQYF